Detailed here is one TCR beta chain. These data belong to a study of blood T cell repertoires in COVID-19. The protocol was immunoSEQ multiplex PCR, while the TCRdb copy is restricted to in-frame clones and leaves out a portion. The table records 470,000 or so clones, roughly 91% of them present only once. This CDR3 region has 14 residues. The V and J ends lost 4 bases and 5 bases respectively, with 11 bases between them. From germline, CDR1 is MNHEY and CDR2 SVGEGT. The sequenced material came from peripheral blood. This receptor was obtained from a woman aged 25-40 years with acute or convalescent COVID-19. The chain has TRBV6-2 or TRBV6-3 and TRBJ2-2, with D tentatively TRBD2 (6 bases). The CDR3 protein is CASSWDFTTGELFF. CDR3 nucleotide sequence: TGTGCCAGCAGTTGGGACTTTACAACCGGGGAGCTGTTTTTT.